The 13 T cell receptor beta chains below come from one sample, sequenced in a study of blood T cell repertoires in COVID-19. The method was immunoSEQ multiplex PCR; TCRdb's version includes in-frame clones alone and lacks a portion of them. This sample has around 35,000 clones, with 85% to 95% found just once. The sequenced material came from peripheral blood. The receptors come from a human donor in a cohort sampled during active COVID-19.

The chain joins TRBV6-2 or TRBV6-3 to TRBJ2-7; a weak D match, TRBD1 (6 bases). Trimming stripped 5 bases from V and 12 bases from J, with 14 bases between. The CDR3 spans 11 residues. Germline V CDR1 and CDR2: MNHEY, SVGEGT. CDR3 protein: CASSQADRLYF. As DNA, the CDR3 is TGTGCCAGCAGTCAGGCCGACAGGTTGTACTTC.

The V gene is TRBV6-4, the J gene TRBJ2-3, with 8 positions matching TRBD1. The CDR3 is 14 amino acids. In germline, CDR1 is MRHNA, CDR2 SNTAGT. With V trimmed by 7 bases and J by 2 bases, 5 bases remained unmatched. The CDR3 spells CASTRQGTTDTQYF. CDR3 bases: TGTGCCAGCACCAGACAGGGGACCACAGATACGCAGTATTTT.

The genes are TRBV6-5 and TRBJ1-2, with D uncertain. Trimming removed 7 bases from V and 4 bases from J, with 16 bases in between. Germline assignment: CDR1 MNHEY and CDR2 SVGAGI. This CDR3 spans 14 amino acids. In DNA form, the CDR3 reads TGTGCCAGCACTGTATCGGGAACGGTCTATGGCTACACCTTC. Translation: CASTVSGTVYGYTF.

This rearrangement joins TRBV7-9 to TRBJ2-1; 12 bases line up with TRBD2. Germline V CDR1 and CDR2: SEHNR, FQNEAQ (reference sequence). The CDR3 consists of 16 residues. V lost 4 bases to trimming and J lost 9 bases; unmatched junction nucleotides: 10. CDR3 DNA: TGTGCCAGCAGCTCAAATCGACTAGCGGGAGTTGTTGAGCAGTTCTTC. Translated: CASSSNRLAGVVEQFF. The full variable domain, its missing parts supplied by reference TRBV7-9 and TRBJ2-1, is DTGVSQNPRHKITKRGQNVTFRCDPISEHNRLYWYRQTLGQGPEFLTYFQNEAQLEKSRLLSDRFSAERPKGSFSTLEIQRTEQGDSAMYLCASSSNRLAGVVEQFFGPGTRLTVL.

The chain links TRBV19 to TRBJ2-7; D perhaps matches TRBD2 (5 bases). Germline-derived CDR1 and CDR2 are LNHDA and SQIVND (reference sequence). There are 13 residues in the CDR3. V lost 8 bases to trimming and J lost 2 bases, with 13 bases between them. The CDR3 reads CASARRVTYEQYF. CDR3 nucleotide sequence: TGTGCCAGTGCCCGGCGGGTCACCTACGAGCAGTACTTC.

The chain carries TRBV7-2 and TRBJ2-1, with a tentative D call TRBD2 (6 bases). This CDR3 is built from 16 residues. Germline V lookup: CDR1 SGHTA, CDR2 FQGNSA. The ends were cut back, 1 base at V and 7 bases at J, with 17 bases in the middle. CDR3 protein: CASSLGPGAGDNEQFF. The CDR3, as DNA: TGTGCCAGCAGCTTAGGGCCGGGAGCTGGGGATAATGAGCAGTTCTTC. Looking up the rest from reference TRBV7-2 and TRBJ2-1 gives the full variable domain: GAGVSQSPSNKVTEKGKDVELRCDPISGHTALYWYRQSLGQGLEFLIYFQGNSAPDKSGLPSDRFSAERTGGSVSTLTIQRTQQEDSAVYLCASSLGPGAGDNEQFFGPGTRLTVL.

The chain is built from TRBV20-1 and TRBJ2-3; TRBD1 is a possible D gene (9 bases). The CDR3 spans 11 residues. In germline, CDR1 is DFQATT, CDR2 SNEGSKA (reference sequence). CDR3 region: CLAGQGDTQYF. The CDR3 DNA sequence: TGCTTAGCGGGACAGGGAGATACGCAGTATTTT.

J is TRBJ2-3 and V is TRBV9, with 10 nucleotides matching TRBD2. The trim removed 0 bases at V and 1 base at J, leaving 2 bases unmatched. This CDR3 spans 16 amino acids. Per the germline V gene, CDR1 is SGDLS and CDR2 is YYNGEE. CDR3 nucleotide sequence: TGTGCCAGCAGCGTAGGACTAGCGGGCCGCACAGATACGCAGTATTTT. Protein sequence: CASSVGLAGRTDTQYF. Using reference TRBV9 and TRBJ2-3 for the parts outside the CDR3, the full variable domain is DSGVTQTPKHLITATGQRVTLRCSPRSGDLSVYWYQQSLDQGLQFLIQYYNGEERAKGNILERFSAQQFPDLHSELNLSSLELGDSALYFCASSVGLAGRTDTQYFGPGTRLTVL.

V gene TRBV9 combines with J gene TRBJ1-1, with D possibly matching TRBD1 (5 bases). Germline V gene lookup returns CDR1 SGDLS and CDR2 YYNGEE. The CDR3 runs to 15 residues. V lost 3 bases and J 0 bases, leaving 12 bases between the germline ends. CDR3 in DNA: TGTGCCAGCAGCGACCCGACAGCCATGAACACTGAAGCTTTCTTT. It yields the protein CASSDPTAMNTEAFF.

The V call is TRBV7-2, the J call TRBJ2-1; 9 bases match TRBD2. Germline CDR1 and CDR2: SGHTA and FQGNSA. CDR3 length: 16 amino acids. V shed 3 bases and J 7 bases; nucleotides not matched to a gene: 10. CDR3 loop: CASSFFAGGMGNEQFF. CDR3 sequence (DNA): TGTGCCAGCAGCTTTTTTGCGGGAGGGATGGGGAATGAGCAGTTCTTC.

The chain is built from TRBV30 and TRBJ2-1, with D possibly TRBD1 on 6 matching bases. The V end was cut by 1 base, the J end by 12 bases, with 10 bases between. Germline-derived CDR1 and CDR2 are GTSNPN and SVGIG (reference sequence). This CDR3 is built from 11 residues. The CDR3 bases are TGTGCCTGGAGTGGAACAGGGTTGCAGTTCTTC. Amino acid sequence: CAWSGTGLQFF. Looking up the rest from reference TRBV30 and TRBJ2-1 gives the full variable domain: SQTIHQWPATLVQPVGSPLSLECTVEGTSNPNLYWYRQAAGRGLQLLFYSVGIGQISSEVPQNLSASRPQDRQFILSSKKLLLSDSGFYLCAWSGTGLQFFGPGTRLTVL.

This clone appeared a single time. This sequence joins TRBV18 and TRBJ2-1, with 9 bases identical to TRBD2. The CDR3 sequence is 14 residues long. V lost 3 bases, J lost 9 bases, and 6 bases stayed unmatched. CDR1 and CDR2 (germline): KGHSH, LQKENI. The CDR3 bases are TGTGCCAGCTCACCGTCTAGCGGGAACGTTGAGCAGTTCTTC. Protein product: CASSPSSGNVEQFF.

The rearrangement uses TRBV5-1 and TRBJ1-5; possibly TRBD1 for D (5 bases). Between the trimmed V and J ends, which lost 0 bases and 2 bases, there was a span of 9 bases. Germline V gene lookup returns CDR1 SGHRS and CDR2 YFSETQ. This CDR3 is 15 amino acids long. For the CDR3, the DNA is TGCGCCAGCAGCTTGGGGGGCTCGCGCAATCAGCCCCAGCATTTT. Translating gives CASSLGGSRNQPQHF. The variable domain in full, completed from reference TRBV5-1 and TRBJ1-5, reads KAGVTQTPRYLIKTRGQQVTLSCSPISGHRSVSWYQQTPGQGLQFLFEYFSETQRNKGNFPGRFSGRQFSNSRSEMNVSTLELGDSALYLCASSLGGSRNQPQHFGDGTRLSIL.